What follows is one T cell receptor beta chain and its context. Its antigen is still unknown. Individually, cDNA molecules had unique molecular identifiers attached to them. TCRdb analysed the 5' RACE reads with MiXCR anew, one entry per CDR3 protein. This repertoire shows about 70,000 distinct CDR3 sequences, more than 8% found once; its top ten account for roughly 16%. This sample stems from a study of early T cells in non-severe SARS-CoV-2 infection. Study as a whole: Chains from this unsorted whole-blood bulk RNA could not be paired. Study-wide points: CD4 and private specificities were missed by VDJdb matching, which favored anti-spike CD8 responses.

This CDR3 contains 15 residues. Germline V gene lookup returns CDR1 MGHRA and CDR2 YSYEKL. Trimming cost V 1 base and J 10 bases, with 14 bases left between them. This chain joins TRBV4-1 and TRBJ1-6; tentative D call: TRBD1 (6 bases). Specimen: whole blood, collected at baseline. This receptor was taken from an adult who was a healthcare worker with PCR-confirmed SARS-CoV-2 infection or an uninfected control (not recorded which). This CDR3 reads CASSQAGTRGSPLHF. For the CDR3, the DNA is TGCGCCAGCAGCCAAGCCGGGACAAGGGGCTCACCCCTCCACTTT.